This T cell receptor (beta chain) was sequenced during a study of blood T cell repertoires in COVID-19. Produced via immunoSEQ multiplex PCR; TCRdb's table is partial and in-frame only. The data show a few hundred thousand clones, with around 87% seen just once and about 1.9% held by the top ten. This CDR3 spans 15 amino acids. CDR1 LGHDT and CDR2 YNNKEL come from the germline V gene (reference sequence). J gave up 6 bases and V 0 bases, and 6 bases lay outside the gene matches. The chain combines TRBV3-1 (or the pseudogene TRBV3-2) with TRBJ1-1; 8 nucleotides match TRBD1. This TCR came from a man in his forties in a cohort exposed to, infected with or recovered from COVID-19 (not recorded which). The sample consisted of PBMCs or T cells enriched from blood (not recorded which). CDR3 coding DNA: TGTGCCAGCAGCCAAGATTTTACAGGGGGGGCTGAAGCTTTCTTT. Translated: CASSQDFTGGAEAFF.